This T cell receptor (beta chain) was obtained from a study of T-cell memory formation after mild COVID-19. As for the study in general: Across donors, TCR clusters were largely donor specific. Study-level findings and limits: Contracting clones from day 15 to 85 had balanced CD4/CD8; later expanders favoured CD4+. Contracting CD8+ clones were enriched in EMRA, CD4+ mainly in CM and EM.

V shed 4 bases and J 2 bases; nucleotides not matched to a gene: 6. Germline CDR1 and CDR2: SQVTM and ANQGSEA. The CDR3 is 15 residues long. 5'RACE with constant-segment primers yielded barcoded, UMI-tagged TCR alpha and TCR beta cDNA libraries. TCRdb passed the 5' RACE reads through MiXCR, listing each CDR3 protein once. The sample lists around 100,000 distinct CDR3 sequences, around 10% occurring once. This clonotype turned up a few times. Its antigen is still unknown. The TCR was taken from a man between 18 and 35 years old who had mild COVID-19 (a few samples of this study predate the infection). Cell type and time point are not known. This sequence joins TRBV29-1 and TRBJ2-3, with 10 bases matching TRBD1. Sequenced: PBMCs or a T cell subset sorted from them (not recorded which). The CDR3 region has the DNA TGCAGCGTTGCCGGGACAGGGGATTCCACAGATACGCAGTATTTT. As protein: CSVAGTGDSTDTQYF.